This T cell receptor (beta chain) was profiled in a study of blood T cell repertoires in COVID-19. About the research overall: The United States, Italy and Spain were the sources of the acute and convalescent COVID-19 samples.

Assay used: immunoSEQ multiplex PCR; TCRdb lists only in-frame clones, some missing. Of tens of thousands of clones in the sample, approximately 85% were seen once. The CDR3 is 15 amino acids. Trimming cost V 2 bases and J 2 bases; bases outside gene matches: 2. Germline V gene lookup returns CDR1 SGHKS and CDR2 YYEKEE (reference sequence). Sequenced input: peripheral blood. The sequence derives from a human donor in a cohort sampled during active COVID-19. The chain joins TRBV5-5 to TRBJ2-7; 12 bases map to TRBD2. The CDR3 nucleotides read TGTGCCAGCAGCTTTCGACTAGCGGGGGCCTACGAGCAGTACTTC. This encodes CASSFRLAGAYEQYF.